The 24 T cell receptor beta chains given below trace back to one sample, sequenced in a study of cytomegalovirus exposure and HLA in healthy donors. 60 Vbeta and 13 Jbeta primers were used in PCR. Assay used: immunoSEQ multiplex PCR; TCRdb lists only in-frame clones, some missing. The sample contains 200,000 or so clones, about four fifths of which appear only once. Material for sequencing was PBMCs. The source of these receptors is a boy aged 2 to 10 in good health and CMV-seronegative.

The genes are TRBV6-6 and TRBJ2-3; 9 bases map to TRBD2. The CDR3 is made up of 16 amino acids. V gave up 2 bases and J gave up 1 base; unmatched junction bases: 4. Germline V gene data show CDR1 as MNHNY and CDR2 as SVGAGI (reference sequence). CDR3 loop: CASSYQKRGGTDTQYF. In nucleotides, the CDR3 is TGTGCCAGCAGTTACCAAAAGCGGGGGGGCACAGATACGCAGTATTTT.

V gene TRBV6-4 combines with J gene TRBJ1-2; 7 bases align to TRBD1. The CDR3 covers 14 residues. Germline V gene sequence: CDR1 MRHNA, CDR2 SNTAGT. The V segment lost 4 bases and the J segment 4 bases; nucleotides outside the gene matches: 6. The CDR3 region has the DNA TGTGCCAGCAGTGCAGGGGGGCAGAGCTATGGCTACACCTTC. Protein sequence: CASSAGGQSYGYTF.

V is TRBV9 and J is TRBJ2-3; 8 nucleotides agree with TRBD2. Germline CDR1 is SGDLS and CDR2 is YYNGEE. CDR3 length: 17 residues. The V and J ends lost 0 bases and 1 base, in that order; junction bases with no gene match: 7. The CDR3 spells CASSVEGGGKGTDTQYF. The CDR3 coding sequence is TGTGCCAGCAGCGTAGAAGGCGGGGGGAAGGGCACAGATACGCAGTATTTT.

This clone appeared a few times. The chain employs TRBV19 and TRBJ1-5; D gene ambiguous. The CDR3 is 12 amino acids. The V end was cut by 7 bases, the J end by 0 bases, with 4 bases between. Germline values: CDR1 LNHDA, CDR2 SQIVND (reference sequence). Here the CDR3 DNA reads TGTGCCAGTACCTCTAGCAATCAGCCCCAGCATTTT. Translating it yields CASTSSNQPQHF.

The chain carries TRBV7-9 and TRBJ2-1, with 7 bases fitting TRBD2. Looked up from germline, CDR1 is SEHNR and CDR2 is FQNEAQ (reference sequence). This CDR3 is built from 15 residues. With 3 bases clipped from V and 5 bases from J, the junction kept 7 bases outside the gene matches. The CDR3, as DNA: TGTGCCAGCAGCTTCGGGGGGTGGGGCAACAATGAGCAGTTCTTC. Amino acids: CASSFGGWGNNEQFF.

The chain couples TRBV18 to TRBJ1-5, with TRBD1 identical over 7 bases. With 3 bases clipped from V and 4 bases from J, the junction kept 3 bases outside the gene matches. The CDR3 spans 14 residues. The V gene's germline CDR1 is KGHSH and CDR2 LQKENI. The CDR3 nucleotides read TGTGCCAGCTCACCCGGGACAGATAATCAGCCCCAGCATTTT. This sequence encodes CASSPGTDNQPQHF.

The table lists this clone with a few counts. V gene TRBV6-1 combines with J gene TRBJ2-3, with 10 bases identical to TRBD2. The CDR3 contains 16 residues. Germline trimming cut 4 bases from V and 2 bases from J; bases unmatched to any gene: 6. Germline CDR1 and CDR2: MNHNS and SASEGT. The DNA of the CDR3 is TGTGCCAGCAGTGGTCCACTAGCGGGGCCCACAGATACGCAGTATTTT. Residues: CASSGPLAGPTDTQYF.

This chain links TRBV15 with TRBJ1-2; possibly TRBD1 for D (6 bases). The CDR3 is 16 residues long. Trimming stripped 0 bases from V and 5 bases from J, with 16 bases between. Germline loops: CDR1 LNHNV, CDR2 YYDKDF (reference sequence). CDR3 in amino acids: CATSRDGGREVYGYTF. The CDR3 DNA sequence: TGTGCCACCAGCAGAGATGGGGGCAGGGAAGTTTATGGCTACACCTTC.

CDR3 in DNA: TGTGCCAGCAGCTTAGTAGCCCCCTCCGCGGGGGCGGGCTATGGCTACACCTTC. It specifies CASSLVAPSAGAGYGYTF. This chain uses TRBV7-2 with TRBJ1-2; maybe TRBD1 (6 bases). CDR1 and CDR2 from the germline V gene are SGHTA and FQGNSA. V was clipped by 1 base and J by 4 bases, with 22 bases between them. The CDR3 is made up of 18 amino acids.

This clone was observed a handful of times. V usage is TRBV9 and J usage is TRBJ2-3, with a tentative D call TRBD1 (6 bases). Germline values: CDR1 SGDLS, CDR2 YYNGEE. CDR3 size: 13 residues. Trimming cost V 3 bases and J 4 bases, with 9 bases left between them. The CDR3 sequence is CASSGHRADTQYF. The CDR3, as DNA: TGTGCCAGCAGCGGACACAGGGCAGATACGCAGTATTTT. The full variable domain, its missing parts supplied by reference TRBV9 and TRBJ2-3, is DSGVTQTPKHLITATGQRVTLRCSPRSGDLSVYWYQQSLDQGLQFLIQYYNGEERAKGNILERFSAQQFPDLHSELNLSSLELGDSALYFCASSGHRADTQYFGPGTRLTVL.

The gene calls are TRBV6-1 and TRBJ1-5; possibly TRBD1 for D (5 bases). The CDR3 spans 15 residues. Trimming removed 2 bases at V and 3 bases at J, with 11 bases between. Germline-derived CDR1 and CDR2 are MNHNS and SASEGT. The CDR3 nucleotides are TGTGCCAGCAGTGAAAGAACAGGCCTCAATCAGCCCCAGCATTTT. Protein sequence: CASSERTGLNQPQHF.

The chain joins TRBV29-1 to TRBJ2-5, with 8 nucleotides matching TRBD1. With 7 bases clipped from V and 2 bases from J, the junction kept 9 bases outside the gene matches. The germline V gene has CDR1 SQVTM and CDR2 ANQGSEA. The CDR3 has 14 amino acids. The CDR3 loop reads CSASRGQGQETQYF. DNA for the CDR3: TGCAGCGCCTCCAGGGGGCAGGGTCAAGAGACCCAGTACTTC. The whole variable domain, filled in from reference TRBV29-1 and TRBJ2-5, reads SAVISQKPSRDICQRGTSLTIQCQVDSQVTMMFWYRQQPGQSLTLIATANQGSEATYESGFVIDKFPISRPNLTFSTLTVSNMSPEDSSIYLCSASRGQGQETQYFGPGTRLLVL.

This chain connects TRBV28 to TRBJ2-1, with a weak D call TRBD2 (7 bases). In germline, CDR1 is MDHEN, CDR2 SYDVKM. The V and J ends lost 3 bases and 14 bases respectively, with 17 bases between them. The CDR3 extends over 13 amino acids. The CDR3 is CASSFRRESGEFF. The CDR3 DNA follows: TGTGCCAGCAGTTTTCGGCGGGAGTCAGGGGAGTTCTTC.

This chain uses TRBV11-1 with TRBJ1-3; a possible D gene is TRBD1 (6 bases). Germline V gives CDR1 SGHAT, CDR2 FQDESV (reference sequence). This CDR3 spans 19 amino acids. V lost 2 bases, J lost 8 bases, and 28 bases lay in between. The CDR3 nucleotides read TGTGCCAGCAGCTTACCCAAACGCTCTCGGCCACAGGGAGTGGACACCATATATTTT. It is translated as CASSLPKRSRPQGVDTIYF.

The V gene is TRBV11-1, the J gene TRBJ2-1, with 7 bases aligning to TRBD1. The V and J ends lost 4 bases and 1 base, in that order; junction bases with no gene match: 1. This CDR3 spans 14 amino acids. Germline V gene lookup returns CDR1 SGHAT and CDR2 FQDESV (reference sequence). The CDR3 nucleotides are TGTGCCAGCAGCTCGACAGGGTCCTACAATGAGCAGTTCTTC. It is translated as CASSSTGSYNEQFF.

This chain uses TRBV19 with TRBJ2-7; TRBD2 matches at 7 bases. The V segment lost 5 bases and the J segment 3 bases; nucleotides outside the gene matches: 13. From germline, CDR1 is LNHDA and CDR2 SQIVND (reference sequence). There are 16 residues in the CDR3. The CDR3 nucleotides read TGTGCCAGTAGTCCCTCCGGAAGCGGGGCCCTCTACGAGCAGTACTTC. Translated, it gives CASSPSGSGALYEQYF.

The chain carries TRBV7-9 and TRBJ1-2; D perhaps matches TRBD1 (6 bases). Per germline, CDR1 SEHNR and CDR2 FQNEAQ (reference sequence). This CDR3 spans 15 amino acids. Trimming removed 5 bases at V and 2 bases at J, with 15 bases between. This chain's CDR3 is CASSPGGHVNYGYTF. CDR3 DNA sequence: TGTGCCAGCAGCCCCGGGGGGCATGTAAACTATGGCTACACCTTC.

This rearrangement joins TRBV6-1 to TRBJ2-7; 9 nucleotides align to TRBD1. The J segment lost 6 bases and the V segment lost 0 bases, leaving 3 bases of the junction unmatched. The CDR3 consists of 14 residues. In germline, CDR1 is MNHNS, CDR2 SASEGT. The CDR3 region is CASSEAGTGTEQYF. CDR3 coding DNA: TGTGCCAGCAGTGAAGCAGGGACAGGGACCGAGCAGTACTTC.

In regard to this clone: This sample also contains other DNA sequences that code for the same CDR3. This chain joins TRBV4-1 and TRBJ2-5, with 13 bases identical to TRBD2. The CDR3 has 15 amino acids. CDR1 and CDR2 from the germline V gene are MGHRA and YSYEKL. V shed 4 bases and J 2 bases; nucleotides not matched to a gene: 1. This chain's CDR3 is CASSPGLAGQETQYF. The CDR3 coding sequence is TGCGCCAGCAGCCCGGGACTAGCGGGGCAAGAGACCCAGTACTTC.

The chain combines TRBV5-8 with TRBJ1-1, with 7 bases lining up with TRBD1. CDR1 and CDR2 (germline): SGHTS, YDEGEE. After removal of 5 bases from V and 2 bases from J, the junction contained 6 bases not matched to a gene. This CDR3 has 14 amino acids. This chain's CDR3 is CASRITGVNTEAFF. CDR3 DNA sequence: TGTGCCAGCAGAATCACAGGGGTAAACACTGAAGCTTTCTTT.

Turning to this clone: At one of its ends the junction is not consistent with the germline gene, which may arise from a read error. The chain links TRBV7-9 to TRBJ1-6; unclear D gene. The germline V gene has CDR1 SEHNR and CDR2 FQNEAQ (reference sequence). The CDR3 is made up of 12 amino acids. CDR3 sequence reads: CGVSSLDSPLHF. The CDR3 bases are TGCGGGGTTTCAAGTTTGGATTCACCCCTCCACTTT.

V usage is TRBV30 and J usage is TRBJ2-2, with D perhaps TRBD2 (6 bases). Germline CDR1 GTSNPN, CDR2 SVGIG (reference sequence). V lost 5 bases and J 5 bases, leaving 6 bases between the germline ends. This CDR3 region has 11 residues. The CDR3 is CAWGRTGELFF. CDR3 coding DNA: TGTGCCTGGGGGAGGACCGGGGAGCTGTTTTTT.

CDR3 coding DNA: TGCGCCAGCAGCCCCGCGGGCACAGATACGCAGTATTTT. Amino acid sequence: CASSPAGTDTQYF. The chain combines TRBV5-1 with TRBJ2-3; D unresolved. The V end was cut by 4 bases, the J end by 1 base, with 7 bases between. The V gene's germline CDR1 is SGHRS and CDR2 YFSETQ. The CDR3 is 13 amino acids.

This chain uses TRBV11-1 with TRBJ1-1; D call uncertain. The germline gives CDR1 SGHAT, CDR2 FQDESV (reference sequence). V was clipped by 5 bases and J by 3 bases, with 10 bases between them. The CDR3 covers 13 residues. In DNA, the CDR3 is TGTGCCAGCAGCCTGTACACAGACACTGAAGCTTTCTTT. This sequence encodes CASSLYTDTEAFF.